The rows below give T cell receptor beta chains drawn from one sample of a study of cytomegalovirus exposure and HLA in healthy donors. Assay: immunoSEQ multiplex PCR; the TCRdb copy retains only in-frame clones and omits some. Altogether over 100,000 clones are present, about 88% being singletons, with the ten largest covering 2% to 2.5%. Sequenced: PBMCs. These receptors were taken from a woman between 18 and 30 years old in good health and CMV-seronegative. CDR3s include the opening cysteine and the closing phenylalanine or tryptophan. Fields, in order: D gene, clone size, J gene, V gene, CDR3 DNA, CDR3 protein. D genes are given only for firm matches. Only some rows state a clone size, as once, few, many or a class for expanded clones.

D: NA; size: NA; J: TRBJ2-3; V: TRBV11-2; DNA: TGTGCCAGCAGCTTGGTGCAGGGAAGCACAGATACGCAGTATTTT; CDR3: CASSLVQGSTDTQYF
D: NA; size: NA; J: TRBJ2-2; V: TRBV27; DNA: TGTGCCAGCAGTCCTCAGGGGCGGAGAACCGGGGAGCTGTTTTTT; CDR3: CASSPQGRRTGELFF
D: TRBD2; size: NA; J: TRBJ2-1; V: TRBV15; DNA: TGTGCCACCAGCAGAGATCTAGCGGGGGGGACCTACAATGAGCAGTTCTTC; CDR3: CATSRDLAGGTYNEQFF
D: NA; size: NA; J: TRBJ1-4; V: TRBV27; DNA: TGTGCCAGCACCTCGGGGGGCGGGGCCACTAATGAAAAACTGTTTTTT; CDR3: CASTSGGGATNEKLFF
D: NA; size: NA; J: TRBJ1-4; V: TRBV5-1; DNA: TGCGCCAGCAGGCCTCAGGGGAAGCCTGAAAAACTGTTTTTT; CDR3: CASRPQGKPEKLFF
D: TRBD1; size: NA; J: TRBJ2-1; V: TRBV7-7; DNA: TGTGCCAGCAGTTCCGACAGGGGACGGTACAATGAGCAGTTCTTC; CDR3: CASSSDRGRYNEQFF
D: NA; size: NA; J: TRBJ2-7; V: TRBV13; DNA: TGTGCCAGCAGCCCGGGACTCTCCTACGAGCAGTACTTC; CDR3: CASSPGLSYEQYF
D: NA; size: NA; J: TRBJ2-1; V: TRBV7-8; DNA: TGTGCCAGCAATTGGGAGCGGAACAATGAGCAGTTCTTC; CDR3: CASNWERNNEQFF
D: TRBD1; size: NA; J: TRBJ2-3; V: TRBV4-2; DNA: TGTGCCAGCAGCCAATTGAGCAGGGGGCTGTCAGATACGCAGTATTTT; CDR3: CASSQLSRGLSDTQYF
D: TRBD2; size: NA; J: TRBJ2-5; V: TRBV28; DNA: TGTGCCAGTCGAGGGACTAGCCCCCTCGAGACCCAGTACTTC; CDR3: CASRGTSPLETQYF
D: TRBD1; size: few; J: TRBJ1-6; V: TRBV19; DNA: TGTGCCAGTAGTTTGGGACAGGGGTATCGAGCGCCCCTCCACTTT; CDR3: CASSLGQGYRAPLHF
D: NA; size: NA; J: TRBJ2-1; V: TRBV27; DNA: TGTGCCAGCAGCCTCCTACAGGGATGGGTAAATGAGCAGTTCTTC; CDR3: CASSLLQGWVNEQFF
D: NA; size: NA; J: TRBJ2-2; V: TRBV19; DNA: TGTGCCAGTAGTATCAGCCGCAGGGGACGAGGGAACACCGGGGAGCTGTTTTTT; CDR3: CASSISRRGRGNTGELFF
D: NA; size: once; J: TRBJ1-1; V: TRBV5-1; DNA: TGCGCCAGCAGCCCCGGAGTTCGGACTGAAGCTTTCTTT; CDR3: CASSPGVRTEAFF
D: TRBD2; size: NA; J: TRBJ2-7; V: TRBV5-1; DNA: TGCGCCAGCAGCTTCTCGGGGGGGGACTACGAGCAGTACTTC; CDR3: CASSFSGGDYEQYF
D: TRBD1; size: NA; J: TRBJ1-1; V: TRBV11-3; DNA: TGTGCCAGCAGCTACGGGACAGGGGGCTCGAACACTGAAGCTTTCTTT; CDR3: CASSYGTGGSNTEAFF
D: NA; size: NA; J: TRBJ2-7; V: TRBV15; DNA: TGTGCCACCAGCATTGACAGGGAGGACGAGCAGTACTTC; CDR3: CATSIDREDEQYF
D: NA; size: NA; J: TRBJ2-5; V: TRBV4-1; DNA: TGCGCCAGCAGCCAAGCATTCCGGACAGCACAAGAGACCCAGTACTTC; CDR3: CASSQAFRTAQETQYF
D: NA; size: NA; J: TRBJ1-6; V: TRBV2; DNA: TGTGCCAGCATTTTAGAAGGGGCGTATAATTCACCCCTCCACTTT; CDR3: CASILEGAYNSPLHF
D: NA; size: NA; J: TRBJ2-4; V: TRBV20-1; DNA: TGCAGTGCTAGATCGGGTGGGATTCAGTACTTC; CDR3: CSARSGGIQYF
D: TRBD1; size: NA; J: TRBJ2-6; V: TRBV11-2; DNA: TGTGCCAGCAGCCAAGGACAGGGGAGAAACGTCCTGACTTTC; CDR3: CASSQGQGRNVLTF
D: TRBD2; size: once; J: TRBJ2-5; V: TRBV28; DNA: TGTGCCAGCAGTTTAAGGGTACTAGCGGGCCAGAAAGAGACCCAGTACTTC; CDR3: CASSLRVLAGQKETQYF
D: TRBD2; size: NA; J: TRBJ2-3; V: TRBV9; DNA: TGTGCCAGCAGCGTTGGCGGGAGGGCCTGGGATACGCAGTATTTT; CDR3: CASSVGGRAWDTQYF
D: NA; size: once; J: TRBJ2-3; V: TRBV6-5; DNA: TGTGCCAGCAGTTACTCGGGGGGGCCCACAGATACGCAGTATTTT; CDR3: CASSYSGGPTDTQYF
D: TRBD2; size: NA; J: TRBJ2-1; V: TRBV29-1; DNA: TGCAGTACCAGCGGGGTCTCCTACAATGAGCAGTTCTTC; CDR3: CSTSGVSYNEQFF